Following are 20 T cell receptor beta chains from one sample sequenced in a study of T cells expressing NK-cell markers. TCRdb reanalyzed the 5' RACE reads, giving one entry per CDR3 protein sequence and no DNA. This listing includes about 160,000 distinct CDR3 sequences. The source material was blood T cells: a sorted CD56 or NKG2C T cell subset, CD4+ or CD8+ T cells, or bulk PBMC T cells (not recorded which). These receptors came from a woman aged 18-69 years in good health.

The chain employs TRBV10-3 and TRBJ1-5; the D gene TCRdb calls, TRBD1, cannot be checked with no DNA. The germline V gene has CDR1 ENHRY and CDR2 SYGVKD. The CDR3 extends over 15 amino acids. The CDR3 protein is CAISGGTGFGQPQHF.

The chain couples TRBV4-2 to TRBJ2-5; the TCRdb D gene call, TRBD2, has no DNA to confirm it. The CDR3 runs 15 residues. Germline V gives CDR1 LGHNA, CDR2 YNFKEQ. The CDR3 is CASSRTSGSRETQYF.

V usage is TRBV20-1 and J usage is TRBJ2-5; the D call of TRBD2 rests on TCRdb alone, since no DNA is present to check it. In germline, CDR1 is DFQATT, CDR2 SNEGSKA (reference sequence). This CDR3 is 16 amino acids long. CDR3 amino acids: CSASGLAGGPMETQYF.

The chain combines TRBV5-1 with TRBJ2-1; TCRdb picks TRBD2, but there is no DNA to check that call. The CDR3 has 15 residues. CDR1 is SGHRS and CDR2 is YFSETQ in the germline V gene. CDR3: CASTISGGAENEQFF. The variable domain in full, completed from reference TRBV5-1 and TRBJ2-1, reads KAGVTQTPRYLIKTRGQQVTLSCSPISGHRSVSWYQQTPGQGLQFLFEYFSETQRNKGNFPGRFSGRQFSNSRSEMNVSTLELGDSALYLCASTISGGAENEQFFGPGTRLTVL.

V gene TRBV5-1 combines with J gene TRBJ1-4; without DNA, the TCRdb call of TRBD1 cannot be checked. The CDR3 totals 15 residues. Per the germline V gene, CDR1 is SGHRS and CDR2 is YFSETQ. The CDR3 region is CASSLGTGVQEKLFF.

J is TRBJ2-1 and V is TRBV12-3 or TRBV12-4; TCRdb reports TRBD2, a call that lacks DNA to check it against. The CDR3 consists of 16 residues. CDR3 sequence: CASRSLSGTSYNEQFF.

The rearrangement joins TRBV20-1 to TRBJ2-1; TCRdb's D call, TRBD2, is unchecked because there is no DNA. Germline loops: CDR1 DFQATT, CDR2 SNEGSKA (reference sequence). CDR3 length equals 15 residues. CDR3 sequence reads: CSASGRLAGANEQFF.

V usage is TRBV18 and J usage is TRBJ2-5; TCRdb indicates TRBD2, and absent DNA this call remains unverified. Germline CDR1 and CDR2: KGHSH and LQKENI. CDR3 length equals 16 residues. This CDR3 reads CASSPVGLAGQETQYF.

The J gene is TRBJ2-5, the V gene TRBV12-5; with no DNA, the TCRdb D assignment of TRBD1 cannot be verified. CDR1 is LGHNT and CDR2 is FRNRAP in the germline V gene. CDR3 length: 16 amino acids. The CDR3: CASGLGTGQPEETQYF.

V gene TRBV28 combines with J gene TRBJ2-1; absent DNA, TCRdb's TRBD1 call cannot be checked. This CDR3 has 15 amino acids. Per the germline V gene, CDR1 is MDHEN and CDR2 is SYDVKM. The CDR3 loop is CASGTLAPRGNEQFF.

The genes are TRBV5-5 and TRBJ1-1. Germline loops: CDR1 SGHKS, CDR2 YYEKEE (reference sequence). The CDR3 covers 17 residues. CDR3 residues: CASSFSWDLDIDTEAFF.

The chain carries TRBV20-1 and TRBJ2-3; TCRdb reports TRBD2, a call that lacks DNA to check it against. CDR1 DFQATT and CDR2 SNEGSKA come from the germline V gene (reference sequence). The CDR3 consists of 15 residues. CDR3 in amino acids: CSAGLAGGPPDTQYF.

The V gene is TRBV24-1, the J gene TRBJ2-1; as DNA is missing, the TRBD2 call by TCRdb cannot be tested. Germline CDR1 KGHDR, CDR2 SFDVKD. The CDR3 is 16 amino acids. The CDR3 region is CATSSSGTSSYNEQFF.

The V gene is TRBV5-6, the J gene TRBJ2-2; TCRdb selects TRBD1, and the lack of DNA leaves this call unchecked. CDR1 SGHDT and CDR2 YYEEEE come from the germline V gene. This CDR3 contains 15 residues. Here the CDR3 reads CASSLGGGLGGELFF.

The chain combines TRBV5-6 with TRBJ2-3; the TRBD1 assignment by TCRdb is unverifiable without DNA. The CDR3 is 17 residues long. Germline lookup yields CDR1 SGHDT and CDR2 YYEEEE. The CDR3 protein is CASSLGSGQGRTDTQYF. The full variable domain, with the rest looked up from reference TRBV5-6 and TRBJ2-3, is DAGVTQSPTHLIKTRGQQVTLRCSPKSGHDTVSWYQQALGQGPQFIFQYYEEEERQRGNFPDRFSGHQFPNYSSELNVNALLLGDSALYLCASSLGSGQGRTDTQYFGPGTRLTVL.

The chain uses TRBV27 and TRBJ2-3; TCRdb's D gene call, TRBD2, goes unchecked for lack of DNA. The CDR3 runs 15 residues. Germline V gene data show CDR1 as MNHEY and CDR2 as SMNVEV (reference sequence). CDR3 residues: CASYPLGAGTDTQYF.

The CDR3 loop is CASSLTASGATRAGELFF. The V gene is TRBV27, the J gene TRBJ2-2; TCRdb gives TRBD2 as the D gene, but with no DNA this cannot be confirmed. Germline-derived CDR1 and CDR2 are MNHEY and SMNVEV (reference sequence). CDR3 length equals 18 residues.

The CDR3: CAWGWAAEKLFF. The chain combines TRBV30 with TRBJ1-4; TCRdb proposes TRBD1, but this gene call is untestable without DNA. Germline V gives CDR1 GTSNPN, CDR2 SVGIG (reference sequence). The CDR3 has 12 residues.

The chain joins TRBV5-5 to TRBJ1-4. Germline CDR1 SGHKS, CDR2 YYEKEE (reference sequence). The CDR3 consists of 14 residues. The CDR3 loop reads CASSGWVQGEKLFF.

The CDR3: CASSQDRSSEAFF. The chain couples TRBV4-2 to TRBJ1-1. There are 13 residues in the CDR3. Germline V gene data show CDR1 as LGHNA and CDR2 as YNFKEQ.